By proportion, the clone carrying this T cell receptor beta chain is medium-sized. What it binds is unknown. Tregs were sorted as CD4+CD25+CD127-/low cells. This CDR3 is built from 15 residues. V lost 7 bases, J lost 4 bases, and 18 bases lay in between. CDR1 and CDR2 (germline): SGHRS, YFSETQ. In TCRdb, the 5' RACE reads were re-called with MiXCR into one record per CDR3 protein. The sample lists under 65,000 distinct CDR3 sequences, less than 25% occurring once. General study results and limits: The TCR gene usage of tumor memory CD4+ T cells clustered together with blood and lymph node memory CD4+ cells and with lymph node naive CD4+ cells.

The receptor comes from a female donor with breast cancer. Sample: tumor-infiltrating Tregs sorted from the breast tumor. V usage is TRBV5-1 and J usage is TRBJ2-1; no reliable D call. CDR3 protein: CASRPRQVSYNEQFF. In nucleotides, the CDR3 is TGCGCCAGCCGACCCAGGCAGGTTTCATACAATGAGCAGTTCTTC.